These 28 T cell receptor beta chains were sequenced from one sample in a study of shared T cell receptors in the human thymus. Clones were read by immunoSEQ multiplex PCR, and TCRdb kept only the in-frame ones, dropping some. In the table there are about 500,000 clones, 75% to 80% of which are singletons. These data are also associated with another study on human thymus T cells.

The sequenced sample consisted of thymocytes. Receptors originate from a boy under three years old with a congenital heart defect.

The chain employs TRBV15 and TRBJ1-3; 7 bases are a match to TRBD1. The germline V gene encodes CDR1 LNHNV and CDR2 YYDKDF (reference sequence). The length of the CDR3 is 14 residues. The V and J ends lost 6 bases and 2 bases, in that order; junction bases with no gene match: 4. CDR3 protein: CATSVTGAGNTIYF. In nucleotides, the CDR3 is TGTGCCACCAGTGTTACAGGGGCTGGAAACACCATATATTTT.

This chain connects TRBV5-1 to TRBJ1-4; TRBD1 is a possible D gene (5 bases). There are 13 residues in the CDR3. Germline CDR1 SGHRS, CDR2 YFSETQ. Trimming took 1 base from V and 8 from J, leaving 9 bases between them. The CDR3 sequence: CASSLQGPEKLFF. In DNA form, the CDR3 reads TGCGCCAGCAGCTTGCAGGGCCCAGAAAAACTGTTTTTT.

The rearrangement joins TRBV5-1 to TRBJ2-3, with 13 nucleotides matching TRBD2. Unmatched junction bases numbered 17, after V lost 5 bases and J lost 2 bases. Germline V gives CDR1 SGHRS, CDR2 YFSETQ. The CDR3 runs 20 residues. In DNA, the CDR3 is TGCGCCAGCAGGGGGTCCGGGGGCAGGGGACTAGCGGGGACCACAGATACGCAGTATTTT. It encodes CASRGSGGRGLAGTTDTQYF.

This clone was found once. The V gene is TRBV5-1, the J gene TRBJ2-3, with TRBD1 matching 7 bases. The CDR3 is 17 residues long. The V gene's germline CDR1 is SGHRS and CDR2 YFSETQ. Losses at the gene ends were 0 bases for V and 2 bases for J; bases not matched to a gene: 9. Here the CDR3 DNA reads TGCGCCAGCAGCTTGGGGTCCGGGACAGTCCACACAGATACGCAGTATTTT. Translation: CASSLGSGTVHTDTQYF.

The gene calls are TRBV5-1 and TRBJ1-1; D gene unclear. Deletions cut 4 bases from V and 4 bases from J, with 11 bases between. In germline, CDR1 is SGHRS, CDR2 YFSETQ. The CDR3 is 13 residues long. CDR3 DNA: TGCGCCAGCAGCGGGGATGGGAGCACTGAAGCTTTCTTT. Protein sequence: CASSGDGSTEAFF.

Only a few counts were recorded for this clone. CDR3 sequence reads: CASRGQADLCGYTF. The DNA of the CDR3 is TGTGCCAGCAGGGGACAGGCAGACCTCTGTGGCTACACCTTC. The chain recombines TRBV6-5 with TRBJ1-2; TRBD1 matches 8 bases. V gave up 6 bases and J gave up 7 bases; unmatched junction bases: 10. The germline gives CDR1 MNHEY, CDR2 SVGAGI. The CDR3 spans 14 residues.

The chain couples TRBV29-1 to TRBJ2-5, with D possibly matching TRBD1 (7 bases). V was cut by 1 base and J by 4 bases, with 13 bases left in between. This CDR3 is built from 14 residues. Germline assignment: CDR1 SQVTM and CDR2 ANQGSEA. CDR3 nucleotide sequence: TGCAGCGTTGAAGGACAGGGAGCGGGAGAGACCCAGTACTTC. Protein product: CSVEGQGAGETQYF.

This clone was detected only once. The chain has TRBV12-5 and TRBJ2-3; 13 bases match TRBD2. V was pared by 1 base and J by 4 bases, with 8 bases of the junction left unmatched. The germline V gene encodes CDR1 LGHNT and CDR2 FRNRAP. The CDR3 totals 18 residues. CDR3 coding DNA: TGTGCTAGTGGTTTGGGCGGACTAGCGGGAGTGAAGGCAGATACGCAGTATTTT. Its translation is CASGLGGLAGVKADTQYF. The whole variable domain, filled in from reference TRBV12-5 and TRBJ2-3, reads DARVTQTPRHKVTEMGQEVTMRCQPILGHNTVFWYRQTMMQGLELLAYFRNRAPLDDSGMPKDRFSAEMPDATLATLKIQPSEPRDSAVYFCASGLGGLAGVKADTQYFGPGTRLTVL.

The V gene is TRBV7-9, the J gene TRBJ2-3; TRBD2 matches 12 bases. V shed 5 bases, J shed 0 bases, and the junction held 3 bases outside the gene matches. The CDR3 runs to 16 residues. Germline CDR1 SEHNR, CDR2 FQNEAQ (reference sequence). In DNA form, the CDR3 reads TGTGCCAGCAGCCCGGGGACTAGCGGGAGCACAGATACGCAGTATTTT. Its translation: CASSPGTSGSTDTQYF. The whole variable domain, filled in from reference TRBV7-9 and TRBJ2-3, reads DTGVSQNPRHKITKRGQNVTFRCDPISEHNRLYWYRQTLGQGPEFLTYFQNEAQLEKSRLLSDRFSAERPKGSFSTLEIQRTEQGDSAMYLCASSPGTSGSTDTQYFGPGTRLTVL.

This clone was seen a few times. CDR3 DNA: TGCGCCAGCAGCCAAGATTCGGGCACTAGTCCCAATGAGCAGTTCTTC. Protein product: CASSQDSGTSPNEQFF. J is TRBJ2-1 and V is TRBV4-3, with D possibly matching TRBD2 (5 bases). The V gene's germline CDR1 is LGHNA and CDR2 YSLEER. With 0 bases removed from V and 6 bases from J, the gap between germline ends came to 15 bases. CDR3 length equals 16 residues.

This clone was detected a few times. V usage is TRBV5-6 and J usage is TRBJ2-7; 9 bases are a match to TRBD2. Germline V CDR1 and CDR2: SGHDT, YYEEEE. J gave up 4 bases and V 0 bases, and 2 bases lay outside the gene matches. The CDR3 loop spans 14 amino acids. CDR3 sequence reads: CASSLALAGYEQYF. DNA for the CDR3: TGTGCCAGCAGCTTGGCGCTAGCGGGATACGAGCAGTACTTC.

The chain carries TRBV5-1 and TRBJ2-3; 9 positions agree with TRBD1. The V and J ends lost 4 bases and 6 bases, in that order; junction bases with no gene match: 9. This CDR3 spans 15 amino acids. Germline loops: CDR1 SGHRS, CDR2 YFSETQ. CDR3 sequence: CASSQPDRGVDTQYF. As DNA, the CDR3 is TGCGCCAGCAGCCAACCGGACAGGGGAGTGGATACGCAGTATTTT.

J is TRBJ2-1 and V is TRBV6-1; 7 bases line up with TRBD2. CDR1 is MNHNS and CDR2 is SASEGT in the germline V gene. Trimming cost V 4 bases and J 1 base; bases outside gene matches: 13. The CDR3 has 18 amino acids. DNA of the CDR3: TGTGCCAGCAGTGCGGAGCTAGCGGATGATTCGTCCTACAATGAGCAGTTCTTC. It specifies CASSAELADDSSYNEQFF.

The chain is built from TRBV4-3 and TRBJ1-2; 10 bases are a match to TRBD1. This CDR3 comprises 13 residues. With 5 bases clipped from V and 7 bases from J, the junction kept 4 bases outside the gene matches. In germline, CDR1 is LGHNA, CDR2 YSLEER. As DNA, the CDR3 is TGCGCCAGCAGCGGCTGGGACAGGGGTGGCTACACCTTC. This codes for CASSGWDRGGYTF.

This clone has just a few counts. The V and J genes are TRBV30 and TRBJ2-1; possible D gene TRBD2, 5 bases. From germline, CDR1 is GTSNPN and CDR2 SVGIG (reference sequence). V dropped 0 bases and J dropped 4 bases, with 13 bases sitting between them. The CDR3 is made up of 15 amino acids. CDR3 DNA: TGTGCCTGGAGTGTACGGGTCGGACTGTACAATGAGCAGTTCTTC. It yields the protein CAWSVRVGLYNEQFF.

J is TRBJ1-2 and V is TRBV19, with TRBD1 matching 11 bases. V lost 3 bases to trimming and J lost 6 bases; unmatched junction nucleotides: 6. The CDR3 has 15 residues. CDR1 and CDR2 from the germline V gene are LNHDA and SQIVND (reference sequence). The CDR3 reads CASSIRGQGGDGYTF. The CDR3 nucleotides read TGTGCCAGTAGTATCCGGGGACAGGGGGGTGATGGCTACACCTTC.

This clone was observed a single time. The chain recombines TRBV6-6 with TRBJ2-5; maybe TRBD2 (5 bases). V was clipped by 3 bases and J by 5 bases, with 13 bases between them. The CDR3 runs 14 residues. Germline lookup yields CDR1 MNHNY and CDR2 SVGAGI (reference sequence). The CDR3 is CASSYIASGETQYF. In DNA form, the CDR3 reads TGTGCCAGCAGTTATATCGCCTCGGGGGAGACCCAGTACTTC.

This clone was counted a few times. The genes are TRBV23-1 and TRBJ2-7, with 14 bases aligning to TRBD2. TRBV23-1 is assigned to the ORF class and has an uncertain function. There are 16 residues in the CDR3. The J segment lost 6 bases and the V segment lost 0 bases, leaving 4 bases of the junction unmatched. The DNA for the CDR3 is TGCGCCAGCAGTCAATCGGGACTAGCGGGAGTTGGCGAGCAGTACTTC. Its protein is CASSQSGLAGVGEQYF.

This clone was seen only once. The chain carries TRBV25-1 and TRBJ2-4; TRBD1 matches at 8 bases. The V gene's germline CDR1 is MGHDK and CDR2 SYGVNS. V was pared by 6 bases and J by 9 bases, with 7 bases of the junction left unmatched. This CDR3 contains 13 residues. CDR3 protein: CASRETGGIIQYF. The CDR3 DNA follows: TGTGCCAGCAGAGAAACAGGGGGGATCATTCAGTACTTC.

The genes are TRBV11-2 and TRBJ2-7, with 8 bases lining up with TRBD1. The CDR3 runs 19 residues. CDR1 SGHAT and CDR2 FQNNGV come from the germline V gene. V lost 1 base to trimming and J lost 0 bases; unmatched junction nucleotides: 14. CDR3 loop: CASSLGQGTSFSHSYEQYF. The CDR3 bases are TGTGCCAGCAGCTTAGGACAGGGGACATCCTTTTCACACTCCTACGAGCAGTACTTC.

The chain employs TRBV30 and TRBJ1-1; a possible D gene is TRBD1 (5 bases). This CDR3 is 15 amino acids long. V lost 4 bases, J lost 5 bases, and 20 bases lay in between. Germline V lookup: CDR1 GTSNPN, CDR2 SVGIG (reference sequence). The DNA for the CDR3 is TGTGCCTGGATTTGGCTAGGGCAGGGTTGGACTGAAGCTTTCTTT. Translating it yields CAWIWLGQGWTEAFF. The full variable domain, with the rest looked up from reference TRBV30 and TRBJ1-1, is SQTIHQWPATLVQPVGSPLSLECTVEGTSNPNLYWYRQAAGRGLQLLFYSVGIGQISSEVPQNLSASRPQDRQFILSSKKLLLSDSGFYLCAWIWLGQGWTEAFFGQGTRLTVV.

This sequence joins TRBV4-3 and TRBJ2-7, with D possibly matching TRBD2 (6 bases). This CDR3 contains 16 residues. V lost 0 bases, J lost 9 bases, and 21 bases lay in between. CDR1 and CDR2 from the germline V gene are LGHNA and YSLEER. CDR3 amino acids: CASSQEGPGLRNVQYF. The CDR3 DNA reads as TGCGCCAGCAGCCAAGAGGGGCCGGGACTGCGTAACGTGCAGTACTTC.

The rearrangement joins TRBV9 to TRBJ1-4, with 10 bases that match TRBD1. This CDR3 spans 19 amino acids. V was clipped by 6 bases and J by 0 bases; unmatched bases: 14. The germline V gene has CDR1 SGDLS and CDR2 YYNGEE. CDR3 amino acids: CASNNSPGQGSATNEKLFF. CDR3 coding DNA: TGTGCCAGCAACAATTCTCCGGGACAGGGGTCTGCAACTAATGAAAAACTGTTTTTT.

This chain connects TRBV27 to TRBJ1-5; 8 bases map to TRBD1. Germline CDR1 MNHEY, CDR2 SMNVEV (reference sequence). V lost 5 bases, J lost 1 base, and 10 bases stayed unmatched. This CDR3 is built from 17 residues. CDR3 DNA: TGTGCCAGCAGTCCAAAGCCCCGGGACAGGAGCAATCAGCCCCAGCATTTT. Its translation is CASSPKPRDRSNQPQHF.

This clone was seen just once. The V gene is TRBV14, the J gene TRBJ2-5; 7 nucleotides line up with TRBD1. CDR3 length: 15 residues. V dropped 0 bases and J dropped 2; count of bases not matched to a gene: 3. Germline-derived CDR1 and CDR2 are SGHDN and FVKESK. The CDR3 reads CASSQDRTGQETQYF. For the CDR3, the DNA is TGTGCCAGCAGCCAAGATAGGACAGGACAAGAGACCCAGTACTTC.

The count of this clone is one. This chain joins TRBV5-6 and TRBJ1-4; unclear D gene. The V end lost 4 bases, the J end lost 6 bases, and 16 bases lay between the germline ends. The CDR3 runs to 15 residues. Per germline, CDR1 SGHDT and CDR2 YYEEEE. In DNA, the CDR3 is TGTGCCAGCAGCCTCTCGGAGACGTCCGATGAAAAACTGTTTTTT. Its translation: CASSLSETSDEKLFF. Complete variable domain (other parts from reference TRBV5-6 and TRBJ1-4): DAGVTQSPTHLIKTRGQQVTLRCSPKSGHDTVSWYQQALGQGPQFIFQYYEEEERQRGNFPDRFSGHQFPNYSSELNVNALLLGDSALYLCASSLSETSDEKLFFGSGTQLSVL.

The genes are TRBV19 and TRBJ2-3, with a tentative D call TRBD1 (6 bases). Germline loops: CDR1 LNHDA, CDR2 SQIVND (reference sequence). This CDR3 contains 15 residues. V lost 2 bases, J lost 4 bases, and 13 bases lay in between. The CDR3 bases are TGTGCCAGTAGTATAATAAGGGGGAAGGCAGATACGCAGTATTTT. This sequence encodes CASSIIRGKADTQYF.

This chain connects TRBV5-1 to TRBJ1-1; 8 positions agree with TRBD1. The germline V gene encodes CDR1 SGHRS and CDR2 YFSETQ. The CDR3 extends over 16 amino acids. Trimming at V came to 4 bases and at J to 1 base, leaving 9 bases not matched to a gene. In nucleotides, the CDR3 is TGCGCCAGCAGCCTCGGACAGGGACGGACGAACACTGAAGCTTTCTTT. Amino acids: CASSLGQGRTNTEAFF.